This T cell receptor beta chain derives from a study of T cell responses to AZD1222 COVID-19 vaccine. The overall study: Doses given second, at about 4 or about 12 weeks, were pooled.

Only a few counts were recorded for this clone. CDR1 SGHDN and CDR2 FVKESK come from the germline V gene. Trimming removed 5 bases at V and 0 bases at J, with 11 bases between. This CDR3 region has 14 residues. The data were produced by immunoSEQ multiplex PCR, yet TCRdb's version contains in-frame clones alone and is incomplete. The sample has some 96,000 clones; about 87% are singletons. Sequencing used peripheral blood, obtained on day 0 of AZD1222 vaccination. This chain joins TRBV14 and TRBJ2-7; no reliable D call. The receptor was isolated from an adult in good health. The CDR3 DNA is TGTGCCAGCAGCGAAAGGGCAGCCTCCTACGAGCAGTACTTC. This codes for CASSERAASYEQYF.